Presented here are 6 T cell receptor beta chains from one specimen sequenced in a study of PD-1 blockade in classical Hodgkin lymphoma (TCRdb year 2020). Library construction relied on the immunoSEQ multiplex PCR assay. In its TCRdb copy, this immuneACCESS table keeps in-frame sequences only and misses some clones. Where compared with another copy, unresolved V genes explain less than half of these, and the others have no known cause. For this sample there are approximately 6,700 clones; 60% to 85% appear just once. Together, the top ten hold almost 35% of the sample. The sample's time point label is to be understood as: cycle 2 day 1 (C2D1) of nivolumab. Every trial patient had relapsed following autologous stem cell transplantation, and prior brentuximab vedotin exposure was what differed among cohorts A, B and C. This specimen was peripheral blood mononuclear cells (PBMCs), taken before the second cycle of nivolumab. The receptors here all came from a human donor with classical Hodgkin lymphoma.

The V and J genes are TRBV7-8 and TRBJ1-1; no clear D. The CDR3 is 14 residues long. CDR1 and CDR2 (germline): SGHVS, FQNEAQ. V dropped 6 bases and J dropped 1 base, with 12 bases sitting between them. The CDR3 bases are TGTGCCAGCAGTTTCGTGGATGGGAACACTGAAGCTTTCTTT. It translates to CASSFVDGNTEAFF.

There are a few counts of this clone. The CDR3 region is CASSFPYTGTLDRNTIYF. CDR3 nucleotides: TGTGCCAGCAGCTTCCCCTATACAGGGACTCTGGATCGAAACACCATATATTTT. The rearrangement links TRBV5-6 to TRBJ1-3; TRBD1 might be the D (6 bases). The germline CDR1 and CDR2 sequences are SGHDT and YYEEEE. Trimming shortened V by 2 bases and J by 5 bases, and 23 bases separated the two germline ends. The CDR3 covers 18 residues.

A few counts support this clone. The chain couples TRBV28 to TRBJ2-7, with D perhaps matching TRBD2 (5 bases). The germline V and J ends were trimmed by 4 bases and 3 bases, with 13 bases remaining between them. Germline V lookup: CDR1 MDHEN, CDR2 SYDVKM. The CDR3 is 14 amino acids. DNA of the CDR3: TGTGCCAGCAGTTATCTGGGAGTGCTCTACGAGCAGTACTTC. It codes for CASSYLGVLYEQYF.

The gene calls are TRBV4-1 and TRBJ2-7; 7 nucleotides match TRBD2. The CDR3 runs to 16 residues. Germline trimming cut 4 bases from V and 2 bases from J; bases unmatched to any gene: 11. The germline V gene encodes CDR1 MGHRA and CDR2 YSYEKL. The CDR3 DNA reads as TGCGCCAGCAGCCCCGCTGTGGCGGGAGCGGCCTACGAGCAGTACTTC. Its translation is CASSPAVAGAAYEQYF.

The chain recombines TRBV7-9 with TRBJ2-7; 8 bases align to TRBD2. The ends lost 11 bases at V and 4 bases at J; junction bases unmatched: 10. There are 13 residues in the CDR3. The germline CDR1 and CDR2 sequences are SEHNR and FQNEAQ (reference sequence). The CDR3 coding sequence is TGTGCCTACGAGATAGCGGGAAGATACGAGCAGTACTTC. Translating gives CAYEIAGRYEQYF.

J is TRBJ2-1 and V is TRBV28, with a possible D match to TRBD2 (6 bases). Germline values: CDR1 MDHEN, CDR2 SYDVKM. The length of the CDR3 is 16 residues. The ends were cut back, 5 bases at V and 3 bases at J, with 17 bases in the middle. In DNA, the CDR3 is TGTGCCAGCAGTGCCCCGGGACTTAGCGGCTACAATGAGCAGTTCTTC. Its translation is CASSAPGLSGYNEQFF.